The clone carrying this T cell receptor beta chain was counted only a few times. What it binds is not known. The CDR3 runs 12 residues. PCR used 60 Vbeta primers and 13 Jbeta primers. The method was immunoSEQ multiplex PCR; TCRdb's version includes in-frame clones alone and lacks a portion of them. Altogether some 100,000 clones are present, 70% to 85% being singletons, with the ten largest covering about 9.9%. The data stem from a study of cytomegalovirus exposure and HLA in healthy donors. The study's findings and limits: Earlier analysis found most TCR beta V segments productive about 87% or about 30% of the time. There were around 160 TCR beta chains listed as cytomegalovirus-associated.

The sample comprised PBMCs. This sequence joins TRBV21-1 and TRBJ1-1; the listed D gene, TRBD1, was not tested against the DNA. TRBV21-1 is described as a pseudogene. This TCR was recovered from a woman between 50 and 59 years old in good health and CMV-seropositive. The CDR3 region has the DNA TGTGCCAGCAGCAAAGGGGACAGTGAAGCTTTCTTT. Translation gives CASSKGDSEAFF.